A single sample is the source of the 30 T cell receptor beta chains below, sequenced in a study of blood T cell repertoires in COVID-19 (dated by TCRdb to 2020 to 2021). Receptor libraries were prepared by the immunoSEQ multiplex PCR assay. The clones in this table, taken by TCRdb from immuneACCESS, are in-frame only. Not every clone is retained; where verified, under half of the shortfall comes from an unresolved V gene, and the cause of the rest is unknown. The sample table contains just under 80,000 clones; only one count was recorded for about 88% of them. The top ten constitute around 40% of the sample. The specimen was peripheral blood. All receptors come from a human donor in a cohort sampled during active COVID-19.

V is TRBV24-1 and J is TRBJ2-7, with a weak D call TRBD1 (5 bases). Trimming took 12 bases from V and 1 from J, leaving 12 bases between them. The CDR3 runs 12 residues. The germline V gene has CDR1 KGHDR and CDR2 SFDVKD. CDR3 bases: TGTGCCTCCAAGACAGCGTCCTACGAGCAGTACTTC. Translated: CASKTASYEQYF.

The rearrangement links TRBV7-2 to TRBJ1-5; D not resolved. Per germline, CDR1 SGHTA and CDR2 FQGNSA. This CDR3 spans 15 amino acids. Trimming removed 5 bases at V and 2 bases at J, with 13 bases between. The CDR3 DNA follows: TGTGCCAGCAGCATCGGAAGGCAGGGCAATCAGCCCCAGCATTTT. Its protein is CASSIGRQGNQPQHF.

The chain carries TRBV27 and TRBJ2-3; D is unresolved. The CDR3 has 13 residues. Trimming removed 2 bases from V and 2 bases from J, with 5 bases in between. Germline V CDR1 and CDR2: MNHEY, SMNVEV (reference sequence). CDR3 loop: CASSLADTDTQYF. The DNA for the CDR3 is TGTGCCAGCAGTTTAGCGGACACAGATACGCAGTATTTT.

The CDR3 bases are TGTGCCAGCAGCCAAGAATTTACGGGGAACTATGGCTACACCTTC. Amino acids: CASSQEFTGNYGYTF. This chain connects TRBV14 to TRBJ1-2; D is uncertain. This CDR3 is 15 amino acids long. V was cut by 0 bases and J by 2 bases, with 10 bases left in between. Germline V gene sequence: CDR1 SGHDN, CDR2 FVKESK. Together with reference TRBV14 and TRBJ1-2, the CDR3 gives the full variable domain: EAGVTQFPSHSVIEKGQTVTLRCDPISGHDNLYWYRRVMGKEIKFLLHFVKESKQDESGMPNNRFLAERTGGTYSTLKVQPAELEDSGVYFCASSQEFTGNYGYTFGSGTRLTVV.

V and J are TRBV5-1 and TRBJ2-1; the D gene is possibly TRBD1 (6 bases). This CDR3 spans 15 amino acids. Trimming took 7 bases from V and 0 from J, leaving 14 bases between them. The V gene's germline CDR1 is SGHRS and CDR2 YFSETQ. The CDR3 DNA reads TGCGCCAGCGGGCTCGGGACAAACTCCTACAATGAGCAGTTCTTC. Residues: CASGLGTNSYNEQFF.

This rearrangement joins TRBV24-1 to TRBJ2-3; TRBD2 aligns across 13 bases. Unmatched junction bases numbered 0, after V lost 7 bases and J lost 0 bases. CDR3 length: 15 amino acids. Looked up from germline, CDR1 is KGHDR and CDR2 is SFDVKD. The CDR3 is CATRGLAGSTDTQYF. In DNA, the CDR3 is TGTGCCACCAGGGGACTAGCGGGGAGCACAGATACGCAGTATTTT.

V is TRBV5-1 and J is TRBJ2-2; possibly TRBD1 for D (5 bases). Germline V gives CDR1 SGHRS, CDR2 YFSETQ. The CDR3 length is 15 residues. V lost 4 bases, J lost 3 bases, and 13 bases lay in between. The CDR3 protein is CASSLGRVDTGELFF. CDR3 in DNA: TGCGCCAGCAGCCTCGGCAGGGTTGACACCGGGGAGCTGTTTTTT.

The chain links TRBV7-6 to TRBJ2-1; a weak D match, TRBD1 (5 bases). The CDR3 consists of 17 residues. Germline V gene data show CDR1 as SGHVS and CDR2 as FNYEAQ. V was shortened by 1 base and J by 10 bases, with 23 bases between the two germline ends. The CDR3 loop reads CASSLGALGPRRREQFF. The CDR3 DNA reads as TGTGCCAGCAGCTTAGGGGCGTTGGGGCCCCGGAGAAGGGAGCAGTTCTTC.

V and J are TRBV10-3 and TRBJ2-1, with D maybe TRBD1 (6 bases). The CDR3 covers 13 residues. Germline CDR1 and CDR2: ENHRY and SYGVKD. Trimming pared 10 bases from V and 10 bases from J, leaving 20 bases between. CDR3 protein: CATQGNMAQEQFF. The CDR3 nucleotides read TGTGCCACCCAGGGGAATATGGCGCAGGAGCAGTTCTTC.

This rearrangement joins TRBV5-1 to TRBJ2-7; weak D call: TRBD2 (7 bases). The ends were cut back, 4 bases at V and 6 bases at J, with 20 bases in the middle. Germline V lookup: CDR1 SGHRS, CDR2 YFSETQ. CDR3 size: 15 residues. This CDR3 reads CASSLDGRIGGEQYF. The CDR3 DNA sequence: TGCGCCAGCAGCCTGGACGGGAGGATAGGGGGCGAGCAGTACTTC.

This clone is a singleton in its sample. The gene calls are TRBV6-5 and TRBJ2-2; possible D gene TRBD2, 6 bases. With 2 bases removed from V and 3 bases from J, the gap between germline ends came to 10 bases. Germline V gives CDR1 MNHEY, CDR2 SVGAGI. There are 15 residues in the CDR3. CDR3 bases: TGTGCCAGCAGTTACGGGGGGACGGACACCGGGGAGCTGTTTTTT. It is translated as CASSYGGTDTGELFF.

This clone turned up a few times. The chain has TRBV7-2 and TRBJ2-7; 10 bases are a match to TRBD1. Germline values: CDR1 SGHTA, CDR2 FQGNSA. This CDR3 spans 14 amino acids. V lost 5 bases to trimming and J lost 3 bases; unmatched junction nucleotides: 4. The CDR3 spells CASSPTGGRYEQYF. Here the CDR3 DNA reads TGTGCCAGCAGCCCGACAGGGGGCCGCTACGAGCAGTACTTC.

The V and J genes are TRBV19 and TRBJ2-3, with 12 bases aligning to TRBD2. This CDR3 comprises 14 residues. Trimming removed 9 bases from V and 2 bases from J; junction bases left unmatched: 3. Looked up from germline, CDR1 is LNHDA and CDR2 is SQIVND (reference sequence). The CDR3, as DNA: TGTGCCAGCGGACTAGCGGGGTCCACAGATACGCAGTATTTT. Translation gives CASGLAGSTDTQYF.

This chain connects TRBV5-1 to TRBJ2-3; weak D call: TRBD1 (6 bases). The CDR3 spans 13 residues. Trimming removed 4 bases from V and 2 bases from J, with 8 bases in between. Per germline, CDR1 SGHRS and CDR2 YFSETQ. CDR3 nucleotides: TGCGCCAGCAGCAGGGACAACACAGATACGCAGTATTTT. It codes for CASSRDNTDTQYF.

This clone was observed a few times. The chain couples TRBV5-1 to TRBJ2-6; 11 bases line up with TRBD1. Germline V gives CDR1 SGHRS, CDR2 YFSETQ. The CDR3 extends over 19 amino acids. Unmatched junction bases numbered 7, after V lost 0 bases and J lost 2 bases. CDR3 protein: CASSLGSGDRGTGANVLTF. DNA of the CDR3: TGCGCCAGCAGCTTGGGTTCCGGGGACAGGGGGACTGGGGCCAACGTCCTGACTTTC.

V and J are TRBV19 and TRBJ2-6; 7 bases agree with TRBD1. In germline, CDR1 is LNHDA, CDR2 SQIVND (reference sequence). Unmatched junction bases numbered 7, after V lost 5 bases and J lost 0 bases. There are 17 residues in the CDR3. The CDR3 loop reads CASSDRAPFSGANVLTF. DNA for the CDR3: TGTGCCAGTAGTGACAGGGCCCCCTTCTCTGGGGCCAACGTCCTGACTTTC.

The chain is built from TRBV19 and TRBJ2-7, with D possibly TRBD2 on 6 matching bases. The length of the CDR3 is 14 residues. CDR1 and CDR2 from the germline V gene are LNHDA and SQIVND (reference sequence). V lost 1 base to trimming and J lost 3 bases, with 10 bases between them. This CDR3 is CASSIGAGHYEQYF. Written as DNA, the CDR3 is TGTGCCAGTAGTATAGGAGCGGGCCACTACGAGCAGTACTTC.

This clone has a handful of counts. This chain links TRBV12-3 or TRBV12-4 with TRBJ1-6; TRBD1 aligns across 7 bases. Trimming cost V 3 bases and J 7 bases; bases outside gene matches: 0. The CDR3 length is 13 residues. The CDR3 coding sequence is TGTGCCAGCAGTTTGGGACAGAATTCACCCCTCCACTTT. Translated, it gives CASSLGQNSPLHF.

This CDR3 is CASRGWGGTFSGNTIYF. The DNA for the CDR3 is TGTGCCAGCAGGGGTTGGGGAGGAACCTTTTCTGGAAACACCATATATTTT. This chain joins TRBV11-3 and TRBJ1-3; no clear D. The CDR3 runs to 17 residues. The ends were cut back, 6 bases at V and 1 base at J, with 19 bases in the middle. CDR1 is SGHNT and CDR2 is YENEEA in the germline V gene.

The chain combines TRBV6-5 with TRBJ2-5, with a possible D match to TRBD1 (6 bases). V gave up 5 bases and J gave up 5 bases, with 12 bases separating them. Germline V gene data show CDR1 as MNHEY and CDR2 as SVGAGI. The CDR3 consists of 13 residues. The CDR3, as DNA: TGTGCCAGCAGTACAGGGTTTAGGGAGACCCAGTACTTC. As protein: CASSTGFRETQYF.

The chain recombines TRBV7-2 with TRBJ1-2; weak D call: TRBD1 (6 bases). Trimming cost V 5 bases and J 4 bases, with 14 bases left between them. Germline CDR1 and CDR2: SGHTA and FQGNSA. The CDR3 has 14 amino acids. CDR3 protein: CASSQLTGPYGYTF. DNA for the CDR3: TGTGCCAGCAGCCAACTAACAGGGCCCTATGGCTACACCTTC.

The chain uses TRBV19 and TRBJ1-6, with TRBD1 as a possible D gene (6 bases). Trimming removed 4 bases at V and 7 bases at J, with 11 bases between. The CDR3 length is 14 residues. CDR1 and CDR2 from the germline V gene are LNHDA and SQIVND (reference sequence). The CDR3 DNA follows: TGTGCCAGTAGTAGCCGGACAGTAAATTCACCCCTCCACTTT. This codes for CASSSRTVNSPLHF.

This chain uses TRBV6-6 with TRBJ2-4; maybe TRBD2 (5 bases). Between the trimmed V and J ends, which lost 2 bases and 3 bases, there was a span of 8 bases. The CDR3 runs to 14 residues. Germline V gene sequence: CDR1 MNHNY, CDR2 SVGAGI (reference sequence). CDR3 residues: CASSYEGGKNIQYF. The CDR3 DNA reads as TGTGCCAGCAGTTACGAGGGCGGCAAAAACATTCAGTACTTC.

CDR3 coding DNA: TGTGCCAGCAGTGAAAGAACACAGGGAAGCACTGAAGCTTTCTTT. This codes for CASSERTQGSTEAFF. The chain joins TRBV6-1 to TRBJ1-1, with D possibly matching TRBD1 (6 bases). Germline-derived CDR1 and CDR2 are MNHNS and SASEGT. This CDR3 has 15 amino acids. Trimming left V 2 bases short and J 4 bases short, with 14 bases between.

This chain links TRBV29-1 with TRBJ1-4; D possibly corresponds to TRBD1 (5 bases). Between the trimmed V and J ends, which lost 8 bases and 3 bases, there was a span of 13 bases. There are 13 residues in the CDR3. Per the germline V gene, CDR1 is SQVTM and CDR2 is ANQGSEA. CDR3 DNA sequence: TGCAGCACGGTTGAAGGGGCTAATGAAAAACTGTTTTTT. This translates into CSTVEGANEKLFF.

CDR3 sequence reads: CASSKGGTGDGTEAFF. CDR3 bases: TGTGCCAGCAGCAAAGGGGGAACAGGGGATGGCACTGAAGCTTTCTTT. This chain connects TRBV21-1 to TRBJ1-1; the listed D gene, TRBD1, was not tested against the DNA. TRBV21-1 is labeled a pseudogene. The CDR3 runs 16 residues.

The J gene is TRBJ2-5, the V gene TRBV11-2, with 11 bases lining up with TRBD1. CDR3 length equals 15 residues. V trimming: 3 bases; J trimming: 1 base; junction bases outside the gene matches: 1. Per the germline V gene, CDR1 is SGHAT and CDR2 is FQNNGV. The CDR3 bases are TGTGCCAGCAGCTTTGGACAGGGGGCCCAAGAGACCCAGTACTTC. Translating gives CASSFGQGAQETQYF.

This chain connects TRBV20-1 to TRBJ2-7, with 9 positions matching TRBD2. Germline CDR1 reads DFQATT; CDR2 reads SNEGSKA (reference sequence). J gave up 4 bases and V 8 bases, and 3 bases lay outside the gene matches. The CDR3 has 11 amino acids. Here the CDR3 DNA reads TGCAGTTTAGCGGGAGTATACGAGCAGTACTTC. It specifies CSLAGVYEQYF.

The V gene is TRBV7-9, the J gene TRBJ2-3; 9 bases match TRBD1. Looked up from germline, CDR1 is SEHNR and CDR2 is FQNEAQ (reference sequence). J gave up 0 bases and V 5 bases, and 3 bases lay outside the gene matches. The CDR3 contains 15 residues. CDR3 sequence reads: CASSPGTGSTDTQYF. The DNA for the CDR3 is TGTGCCAGCAGCCCCGGGACAGGGAGCACAGATACGCAGTATTTT. Combining the CDR3 with reference TRBV7-9 and TRBJ2-3 gives the whole variable domain DTGVSQNPRHKITKRGQNVTFRCDPISEHNRLYWYRQTLGQGPEFLTYFQNEAQLEKSRLLSDRFSAERPKGSFSTLEIQRTEQGDSAMYLCASSPGTGSTDTQYFGPGTRLTVL.

This chain links TRBV2 with TRBJ2-7; TRBD2 matches 12 bases. The CDR3 extends over 16 amino acids. V dropped 6 bases and J dropped 4; count of bases not matched to a gene: 10. Germline loops: CDR1 SNHLY, CDR2 FYNNEI. The CDR3 DNA reads TGTGCCAGCAGCTTCAGGAGGACTAGCGGGAAATACGAGCAGTACTTC. This sequence encodes CASSFRRTSGKYEQYF.